The sequence of this T cell receptor (beta chain) was determined in a study of shared clonotypes between healthy human individuals. Clones were read by immunoSEQ multiplex PCR, and TCRdb kept only the in-frame ones, dropping some. This table has hundreds of thousands of clones, 90% to 96% appearing once. Germline V gives CDR1 SGHNT, CDR2 YYREEE (reference sequence). This CDR3 contains 14 residues. Trimming left V 4 bases short and J 7 bases short, with 15 bases between. Sequenced sample: naive CD4+ T cells sorted from blood. Documented subset: CD45RA+ positively selected. The origin of this receptor is a woman aged 25 to 39 in good health. The V gene is TRBV5-4, the J gene TRBJ1-3, with a tentative D call TRBD1 (5 bases). The CDR3 DNA reads as TGTGCCAGCAGCCCAGACAGTTTTGTGAACACCATATATTTT. It translates to CASSPDSFVNTIYF.